This entry lists 23 T cell receptor beta chains sequenced from one sample in a study of CXCR3-negative and CXCR3-positive naive CD8 T cells. Regarding the study as a whole: For CXCR3-positive naive cells, TRB CDR3s were more hydrophobic than those of CXCR3-negative naive cells.

Through 5' RACE with UMI labels, the TRB cDNA libraries were prepared. Following a re-call of the 5' RACE reads, TCRdb has one entry per CDR3 protein and lacks DNA. Its clone listing holds 120,000 or so distinct CDR3 sequences. These receptors are not linked to any known antigen. The sequenced material came from naive CXCR3+ CD8+ T cells from blood. Subset defined: CD45RO-CCR7+CD27+CD95- naive CD8+ T cells expressing CXCR3 (TNR3+). The receptor source for this set is a human donor in good health. Some clones in this sample may be carry-over from other donors' samples.

This chain links TRBV9 with TRBJ1-1; the D call from TCRdb, TRBD1, cannot be confirmed without DNA. Per the germline V gene, CDR1 is SGDLS and CDR2 is YYNGEE. The CDR3 consists of 14 residues. The CDR3: CASSVDREVTEAFF.

This rearrangement joins TRBV11-2 to TRBJ1-1; TCRdb's D gene call, TRBD1, goes unchecked for lack of DNA. CDR1 SGHAT and CDR2 FQNNGV come from the germline V gene. CDR3 length: 13 amino acids. The CDR3 is CASSLEGQIEAFF.

The J gene is TRBJ2-7, the V gene TRBV7-9. The germline gives CDR1 SEHNR, CDR2 FQNEAQ (reference sequence). This CDR3 region has 14 residues. CDR3 sequence reads: CASSLGTETYEQYF.

The V call is TRBV29-1, the J call TRBJ2-7. Germline lookup yields CDR1 SQVTM and CDR2 ANQGSEA. This CDR3 has 13 amino acids. This CDR3 reads CSVEDSRKYEQYF.

The CDR3 region is CASSQTVGRYEQYF. V usage is TRBV14 and J usage is TRBJ2-7; absent DNA, TCRdb's TRBD1 call cannot be checked. CDR1 and CDR2 from the germline V gene are SGHDN and FVKESK. The CDR3 length is 14 residues.

The chain joins TRBV5-1 to TRBJ2-1; the TCRdb D gene call, TRBD1, has no DNA to confirm it. Germline lookup yields CDR1 SGHRS and CDR2 YFSETQ. The CDR3 extends over 13 amino acids. The CDR3 protein is CASSLGQGVEQFF.

This sequence joins TRBV29-1 and TRBJ2-3; TCRdb names TRBD1, which stays unverified in the absence of DNA. This CDR3 contains 15 residues. The germline V gene encodes CDR1 SQVTM and CDR2 ANQGSEA. This CDR3 is CSVEDKRTGSVLRYF.

The chain uses TRBV6-6 and TRBJ2-2; lacking DNA, the TRBD2 call made by TCRdb goes unchecked. There are 14 residues in the CDR3. Germline CDR1 is MNHNY and CDR2 is SVGAGI (reference sequence). This CDR3 reads CASTPEGNTGELFF.

V gene TRBV7-8 combines with J gene TRBJ2-1; TCRdb designates TRBD2, a call that cannot be tested without DNA. Looked up from germline, CDR1 is SGHVS and CDR2 is FQNEAQ. The CDR3 is 16 amino acids. The CDR3 is CASSLPSGGLYNEQFF.

The genes are TRBV10-3 and TRBJ2-7; with no DNA, the TCRdb D assignment of TRBD1 cannot be verified. CDR1 and CDR2 from the germline V gene are ENHRY and SYGVKD. The CDR3 totals 15 residues. The CDR3 loop reads CAISRIGQGGAEQYF.

This CDR3 is CASSRLDREGEKLFF. This chain links TRBV7-6 with TRBJ1-4; as DNA is missing, the TRBD1 call by TCRdb cannot be tested. The germline gives CDR1 SGHVS, CDR2 FNYEAQ. This CDR3 contains 15 residues.

The chain couples TRBV9 to TRBJ1-2; there is no DNA to check the TCRdb D call of TRBD1. The CDR3 length is 15 residues. Per germline, CDR1 SGDLS and CDR2 YYNGEE. The CDR3 is CASSVQQGTHHGYTF.

The V gene is TRBV19, the J gene TRBJ2-2; TCRdb gives TRBD2 as the D gene, but with no DNA this cannot be confirmed. The CDR3 runs to 16 residues. The germline V gene has CDR1 LNHDA and CDR2 SQIVND (reference sequence). The CDR3 region is CASMVERGSNTGELFF.

This chain joins TRBV28 and TRBJ2-2. This CDR3 region has 15 residues. Germline assignment: CDR1 MDHEN and CDR2 SYDVKM. CDR3 residues: CASSFDRTNTGELFF.

The rearrangement uses TRBV3-1 and TRBJ2-1; TCRdb's D gene call, TRBD2, goes unchecked for lack of DNA. CDR1 is LGHDT and CDR2 is YNNKEL in the germline V gene (reference sequence). This CDR3 spans 15 amino acids. This CDR3 is CASSEGTSMGDEQFF.

The genes are TRBV3-1 and TRBJ1-1; TCRdb outputs TRBD1, but without DNA this stays unchecked. CDR3 length: 15 amino acids. Germline V gene sequence: CDR1 LGHDT, CDR2 YNNKEL (reference sequence). The CDR3 sequence is CASSLPSGENTEAFF. The variable domain in full, completed from reference TRBV3-1 and TRBJ1-1, reads DTAVSQTPKYLVTQMGNDKSIKCEQNLGHDTMYWYKQDSKKFLKIMFSYNNKELIINETVPNRFSPKSPDKAHLNLHINSLELGDSAVYFCASSLPSGENTEAFFGQGTRLTVV.

The chain links TRBV11-3 to TRBJ2-7; the TRBD2 assignment by TCRdb is unverifiable without DNA. The CDR3 covers 15 residues. Germline V gene data show CDR1 as SGHNT and CDR2 as YENEEA. CDR3 loop: CASSPMAGGPNEQYF.

The chain combines TRBV20-1 with TRBJ2-6; TCRdb returns TRBD1, unconfirmable since there is no DNA. CDR1 and CDR2 (germline): DFQATT, SNEGSKA (reference sequence). This CDR3 spans 18 amino acids. CDR3 residues: CSARGAGQGYSGANVLTF.

The CDR3 protein is CATSRDRGAGTEAFF. V and J are TRBV15 and TRBJ1-1; TCRdb proposes TRBD1, but this gene call is untestable without DNA. Germline V gives CDR1 LNHNV, CDR2 YYDKDF (reference sequence). CDR3 length: 15 residues.

J is TRBJ1-1 and V is TRBV28. The CDR3 contains 15 residues. Germline V gene sequence: CDR1 MDHEN, CDR2 SYDVKM. CDR3 sequence: CASSLTGTEDTEAFF.

The chain couples TRBV29-1 to TRBJ2-3; TCRdb's assignment of TRBD2 cannot be checked, as there is no DNA. Germline V lookup: CDR1 SQVTM, CDR2 ANQGSEA. This CDR3 region has 14 residues. The CDR3 protein is CSVETSGSADTQYF.

The chain couples TRBV9 to TRBJ1-2; TCRdb returns TRBD1, unconfirmable since there is no DNA. The CDR3 is made up of 15 amino acids. Germline loops: CDR1 SGDLS, CDR2 YYNGEE. The CDR3 sequence is CASSVLQETNYGYTF.

The CDR3 sequence: CASSAEYQETQYF. This chain connects TRBV18 to TRBJ2-5. Germline lookup yields CDR1 KGHSH and CDR2 LQKENI. This CDR3 spans 13 amino acids.